Sequencing of this T cell receptor (beta chain) was carried out in a study of shared clonotypes between healthy human individuals. Study-wide results and limits: Clonotypes not shared had lower generation probabilities than those common to all four donors. At large depth, rarefaction still showed sorted-subset sequencing to be incomplete.

Repertoires were generated with immunoSEQ multiplex PCR, while TCRdb's copy carries only in-frame clones and drops some. The sample carries hundreds of thousands of clones, about three quarters recorded once. The donor population consisted of healthy HIV-negative adults with no recent acute infections or vaccinations. From germline, CDR1 is SQVTM and CDR2 ANQGSEA. Trimming took off 6 bases at V and 7 bases at J, with 18 bases between the two ends. There are 13 residues in the CDR3. For this clone: What it recognizes is unknown.

Sequencing used memory CD4+ T cells sorted from blood. Specified subset: CD45RA-negative fraction. The source of this sequence is a woman under 40 in good health. The chain has TRBV29-1 and TRBJ1-2, with no clear D. CDR3 amino acids: CSVSVSAKGGYTF. The CDR3, as DNA: TGCAGCGTCTCCGTATCCGCGAAGGGTGGCTACACCTTC.